This TCR beta chain was profiled in a study of shared clonotypes between healthy human individuals. Each sample came from a Caucasian adult donor living in Nashville, Tennessee. A CD45RA-negative memory subset and a CD45RA+ naive subset were separated from the CD4+ cells. The V gene end was trimmed by 4 bases and the J gene end by 5 bases; junction bases not matched to a gene: 3. The CDR3 extends over 16 amino acids. Germline CDR1 reads MNHEY; CDR2 reads SVGAGI. The protocol was immunoSEQ multiplex PCR, while the TCRdb copy is restricted to in-frame clones and leaves out a portion. This repertoire shows fewer than 400,000 clones, approximately 79% found once; its top ten account for about a tenth.

Material: memory CD4+ T cells sorted from blood. Subset reported: CD45RA-negative fraction. The TCR comes from a man aged 25 to 45 in good health. The V call is TRBV6-5, the J call TRBJ2-2, with TRBD2 matching 14 bases. CDR3 nucleotide sequence: TGTGCCAGCAGTTCAAGACTAGCGGGAGGGACCGGGGAGCTGTTTTTT. Translating gives CASSSRLAGGTGELFF.